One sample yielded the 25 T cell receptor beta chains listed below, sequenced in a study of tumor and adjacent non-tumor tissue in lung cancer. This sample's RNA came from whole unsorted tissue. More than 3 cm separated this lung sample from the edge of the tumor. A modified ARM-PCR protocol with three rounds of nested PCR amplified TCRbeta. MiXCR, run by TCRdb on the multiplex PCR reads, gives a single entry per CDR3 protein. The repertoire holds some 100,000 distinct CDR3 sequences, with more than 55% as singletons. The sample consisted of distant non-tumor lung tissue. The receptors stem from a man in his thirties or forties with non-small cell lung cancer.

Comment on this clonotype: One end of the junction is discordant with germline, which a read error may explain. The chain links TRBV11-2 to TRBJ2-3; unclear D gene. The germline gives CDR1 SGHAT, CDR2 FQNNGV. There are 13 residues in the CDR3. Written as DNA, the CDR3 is TGTGCCAGCAGCTTAGAGGTCCCGTGGGCGCAATATTTT. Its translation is CASSLEVPWAQYF.

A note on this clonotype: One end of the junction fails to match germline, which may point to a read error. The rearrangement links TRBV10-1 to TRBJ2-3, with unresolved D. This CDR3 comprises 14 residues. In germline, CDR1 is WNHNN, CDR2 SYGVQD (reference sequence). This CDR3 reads CVSSELVASDTQYF. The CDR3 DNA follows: TGCGTCAGCAGTGAGTTGGTCGCGTCAGATACGCAGTATTTT.

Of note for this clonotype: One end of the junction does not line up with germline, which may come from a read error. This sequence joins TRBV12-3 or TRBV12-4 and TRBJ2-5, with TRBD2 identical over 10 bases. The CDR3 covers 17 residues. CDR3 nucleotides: TGTGACAGCAATCCCGGTCTAGCGGGAGTTGTTAGAGAGACCCAGTACTTC. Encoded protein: CDSNPGLAGVVRETQYF.

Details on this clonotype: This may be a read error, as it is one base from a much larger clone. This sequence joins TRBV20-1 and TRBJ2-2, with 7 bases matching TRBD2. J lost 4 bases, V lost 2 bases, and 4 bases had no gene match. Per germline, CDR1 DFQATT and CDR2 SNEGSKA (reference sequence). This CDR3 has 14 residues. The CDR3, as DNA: TGCAGTGCTAGACCAGCGGGGCCCACCGGGGAGCTGTTTTTT. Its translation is CSARPAGPTGELFF.

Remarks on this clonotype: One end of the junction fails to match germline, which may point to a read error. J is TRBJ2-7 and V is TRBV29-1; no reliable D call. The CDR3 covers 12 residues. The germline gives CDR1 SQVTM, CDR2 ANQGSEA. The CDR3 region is CSVQDSGGEQYF. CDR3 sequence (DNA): TGCAGCGTCCAGGATTCAGGCGGCGAGCAGTACTTT.

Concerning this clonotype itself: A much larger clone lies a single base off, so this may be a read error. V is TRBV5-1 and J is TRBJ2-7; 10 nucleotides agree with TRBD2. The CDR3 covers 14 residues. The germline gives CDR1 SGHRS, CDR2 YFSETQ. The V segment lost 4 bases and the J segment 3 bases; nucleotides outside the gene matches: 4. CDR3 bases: TGCGCCAGCAGCGTGGGGACTAGCGTCTACGAGCAGTACTTC. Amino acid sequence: CASSVGTSVYEQYF.

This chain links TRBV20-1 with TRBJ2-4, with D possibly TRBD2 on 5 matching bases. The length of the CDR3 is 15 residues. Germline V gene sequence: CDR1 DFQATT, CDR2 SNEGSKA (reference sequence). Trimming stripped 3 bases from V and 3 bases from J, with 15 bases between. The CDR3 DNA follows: TGCAGTGCTAGGGTGGTAGGGAGAGTCAAAAACATTCAGTACTTC. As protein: CSARVVGRVKNIQYF.

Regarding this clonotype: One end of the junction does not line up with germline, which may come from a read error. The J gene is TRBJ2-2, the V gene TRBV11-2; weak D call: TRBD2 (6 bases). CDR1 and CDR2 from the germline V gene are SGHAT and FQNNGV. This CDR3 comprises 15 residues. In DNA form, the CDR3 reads TGTGCCAGCAGGTTATGCGGGGTGAACACCGGGGAGCTATTTTTT. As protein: CASRLCGVNTGELFF. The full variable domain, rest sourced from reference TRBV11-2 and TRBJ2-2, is EAGVAQSPRYKIIEKRQSVAFWCNPISGHATLYWYQQILGQGPKLLIQFQNNGVVDDSQLPKDRFSAERLKGVDSTLKIQPAKLEDSAVYLCASRLCGVNTGELFFGEGSRLTVL.

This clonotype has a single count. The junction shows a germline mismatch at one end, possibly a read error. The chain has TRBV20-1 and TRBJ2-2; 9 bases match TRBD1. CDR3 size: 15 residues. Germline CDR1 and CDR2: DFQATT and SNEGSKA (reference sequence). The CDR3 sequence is CSATRDRERTGELLF. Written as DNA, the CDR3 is TGCAGTGCTACAAGGGACAGGGAGAGGACTGGGGAGCTGCTTTTT.

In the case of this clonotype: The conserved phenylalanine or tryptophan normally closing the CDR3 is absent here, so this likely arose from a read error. CDR3: CGASGEDVYEQYL. CDR3 sequence (DNA): TGCGGTGCTAGCGGGGAGGACGTCTACGAGCAGTACTTA. This chain connects TRBV20-1 to TRBJ2-7, with 9 bases identical to TRBD2. CDR1 DFQATT and CDR2 SNEGSKA come from the germline V gene (reference sequence). This CDR3 has 13 amino acids.

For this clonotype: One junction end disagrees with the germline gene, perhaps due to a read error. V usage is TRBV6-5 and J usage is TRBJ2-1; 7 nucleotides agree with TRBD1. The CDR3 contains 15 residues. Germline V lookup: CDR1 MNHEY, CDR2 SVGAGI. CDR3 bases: TGTGTCAGCAGTCTCGGGACAGCCGACTACAACGAGCAGTTCTTC. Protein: CVSSLGTADYNEQFF.

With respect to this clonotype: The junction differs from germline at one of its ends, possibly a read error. Here the CDR3 reads CASREDEYTF. CDR3 nucleotide sequence: TGTGCCAGCAGGGAGGATGAATACACATTC. The chain carries TRBV6-1 and TRBJ1-2; D gene uncertain. The length of the CDR3 is 10 residues. Germline CDR1 reads MNHNS; CDR2 reads SASEGT.

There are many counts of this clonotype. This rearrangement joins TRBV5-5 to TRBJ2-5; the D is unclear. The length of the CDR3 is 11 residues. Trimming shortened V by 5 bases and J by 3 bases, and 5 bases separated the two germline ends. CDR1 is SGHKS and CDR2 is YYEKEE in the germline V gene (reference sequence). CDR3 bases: TGTGCCAGCAGACGAGAAGAGACCCAGTACTTC. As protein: CASRREETQYF.

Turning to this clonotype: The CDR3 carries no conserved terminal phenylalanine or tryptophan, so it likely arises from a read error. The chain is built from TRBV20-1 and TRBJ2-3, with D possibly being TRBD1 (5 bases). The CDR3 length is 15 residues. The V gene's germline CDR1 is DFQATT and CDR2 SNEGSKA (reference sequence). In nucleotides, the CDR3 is TGTAGTGCTAGAGGACATGGTCCCGTCACAGATACGCAGTATCTT. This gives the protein CSARGHGPVTDTQYL.

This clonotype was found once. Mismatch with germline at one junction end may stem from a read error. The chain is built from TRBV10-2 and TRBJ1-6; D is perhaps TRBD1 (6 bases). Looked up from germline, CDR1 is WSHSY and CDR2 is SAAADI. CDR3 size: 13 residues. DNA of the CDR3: TGTACCAGCAGTGAACAGGGTAATTCACCCCTCCACTTT. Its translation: CTSSEQGNSPLHF.

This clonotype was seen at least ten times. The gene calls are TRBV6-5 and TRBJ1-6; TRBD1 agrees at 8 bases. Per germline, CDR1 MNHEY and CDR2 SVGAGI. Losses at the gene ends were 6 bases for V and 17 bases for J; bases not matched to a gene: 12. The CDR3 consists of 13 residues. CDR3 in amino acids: CASSRPPPGGIHF. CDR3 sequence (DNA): TGTGCCAGCAGCCGCCCCCCTCCAGGGGGCATCCACTTT.

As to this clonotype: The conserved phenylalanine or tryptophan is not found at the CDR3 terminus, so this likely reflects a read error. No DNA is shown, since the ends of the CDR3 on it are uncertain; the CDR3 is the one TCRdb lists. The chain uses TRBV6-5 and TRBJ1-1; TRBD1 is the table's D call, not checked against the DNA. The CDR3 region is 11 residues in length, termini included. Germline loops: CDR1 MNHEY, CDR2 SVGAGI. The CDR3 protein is CASSSSLETFY.

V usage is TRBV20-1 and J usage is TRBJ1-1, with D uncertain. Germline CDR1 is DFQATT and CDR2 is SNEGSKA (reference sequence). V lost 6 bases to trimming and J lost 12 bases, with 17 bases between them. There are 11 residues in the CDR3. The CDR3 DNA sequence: TGCAGTGCCCCGGACGGAGACGAAACTTTCTTT. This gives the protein CSAPDGDETFF.

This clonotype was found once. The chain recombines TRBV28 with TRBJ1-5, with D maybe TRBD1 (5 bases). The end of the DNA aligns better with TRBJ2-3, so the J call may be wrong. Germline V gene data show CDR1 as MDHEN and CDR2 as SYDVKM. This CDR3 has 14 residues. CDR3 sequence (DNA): TGTGCCAGCAGTTCAGGGTGGGGCAATCAGCCCCAGTATTTT. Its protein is CASSSGWGNQPQYF.

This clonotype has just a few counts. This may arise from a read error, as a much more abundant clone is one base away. CDR3 nucleotides: TGTGCCTGCACCCGAGACAGGAAGATGTATGGCTACACCTTC. Translation: CACTRDRKMYGYTF. V is TRBV6-5 and J is TRBJ1-2, with a weak D call TRBD1 (6 bases). V shed 11 bases and J shed 5 bases, with 21 bases lying between them. The CDR3 is 14 amino acids. Germline CDR1 reads MNHEY; CDR2 reads SVGAGI.

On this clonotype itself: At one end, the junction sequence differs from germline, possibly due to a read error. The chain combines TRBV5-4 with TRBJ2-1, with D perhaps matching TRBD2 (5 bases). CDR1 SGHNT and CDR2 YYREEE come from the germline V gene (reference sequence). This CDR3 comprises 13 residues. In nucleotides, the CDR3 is TGTGCCAGCAGCCCACAACTGGACTGGATACAGTTATTC. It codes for CASSPQLDWIQLF.

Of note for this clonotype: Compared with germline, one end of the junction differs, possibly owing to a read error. The DNA for the CDR3 is TGTGCCAGCAATGCCGACAGGGGGCCTGGCTACACCTTT. Translating gives CASNADRGPGYTF. This rearrangement joins TRBV11-2 to TRBJ1-2; 10 bases agree with TRBD1. The CDR3 covers 13 residues. CDR1 is SGHAT, CDR2 FQNNGV, per germline. The entire variable domain, with the rest obtained from reference TRBV11-2 and TRBJ1-2, is as follows: EAGVAQSPRYKIIEKRQSVAFWCNPISGHATLYWYQQILGQGPKLLIQFQNNGVVDDSQLPKDRFSAERLKGVDSTLKIQPAKLEDSAVYLCASNADRGPGYTFGSGTRLTVV.

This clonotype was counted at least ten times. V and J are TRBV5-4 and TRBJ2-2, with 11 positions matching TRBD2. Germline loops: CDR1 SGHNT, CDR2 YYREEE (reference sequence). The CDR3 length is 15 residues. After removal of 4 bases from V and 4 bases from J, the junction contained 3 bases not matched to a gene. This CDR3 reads CASSPGTSGTGELFF. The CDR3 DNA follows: TGTGCCAGCAGCCCCGGGACTAGCGGCACCGGGGAGCTGTTTTTT.

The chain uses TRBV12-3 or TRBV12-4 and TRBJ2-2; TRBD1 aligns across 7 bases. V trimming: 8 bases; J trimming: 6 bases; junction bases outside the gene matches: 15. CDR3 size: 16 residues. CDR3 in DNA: TGTGCCAGCGGTCTACAGGGGCAGCTGTTGGCCGGGGAGCTGTTTTTT. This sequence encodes CASGLQGQLLAGELFF.

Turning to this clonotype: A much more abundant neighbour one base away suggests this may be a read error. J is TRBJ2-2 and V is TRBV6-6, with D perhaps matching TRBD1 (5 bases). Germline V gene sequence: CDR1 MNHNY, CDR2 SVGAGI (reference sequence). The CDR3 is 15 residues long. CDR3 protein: CVSSYSKGVGGELFF. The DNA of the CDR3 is TGTGTCAGCAGTTACTCGAAAGGGGTTGGCGGGGAGCTGTTTTTT.